These 7 T cell receptor beta chains were sequenced from one sample in a study of T cells in Graves' hyperthyroidism and ophthalmopathy. RNA transcripts yielded amplified TCR beta CDR3 regions. In the first-round RT-PCR of the TCR CDR3, the HTBI primer set was used. TCRdb re-derived calls from the multiplex PCR reads in MiXCR, one entry per CDR3 protein. The table lists more than 350,000 distinct CDR3 sequences, roughly 15% of them singletons, with roughly 19% in the top ten. The sequencing sample was made of blood. These receptors were obtained from a woman between 55 and 75 years old with Graves' ophthalmopathy.

This clonotype was seen repeatedly, ten times or more. The V call is TRBV5-4, the J call TRBJ1-4; TRBD1 might be the D (5 bases). V gave up 1 base and J gave up 8 bases, with 12 bases separating them. This CDR3 has 14 residues. Germline V gives CDR1 SGHNT, CDR2 YYREEE (reference sequence). This CDR3 reads CASSLRGGREKLFF. CDR3 in DNA: TGTGCCAGCAGCTTGCGGGGGGGTCGAGAAAAACTGTTTTTT.

The chain combines TRBV7-9 with TRBJ2-5, with 7 bases matching TRBD1. V lost 1 base and J lost 0; bases outside the gene matches: 5. The CDR3 is 16 residues long. The germline V gene has CDR1 SEHNR and CDR2 FQNEAQ (reference sequence). CDR3 amino acids: CASSLGSGTDQETQYF. CDR3 DNA: TGTGCCAGCAGCTTAGGCTCCGGGACAGACCAAGAGACCCAGTACTTC.

This clonotype came up many times. The rearrangement joins TRBV30 to TRBJ1-3; D gene uncertain. CDR1 and CDR2 (germline): GTSNPN, SVGIG (reference sequence). The CDR3 has 14 amino acids. V lost 2 bases and J lost 0, with 8 bases in between. CDR3 residues: CAWSMSASGNTIYF. Here the CDR3 DNA reads TGTGCCTGGAGTATGTCCGCCTCTGGAAACACCATATATTTT.

This clonotype has a count of ten or more. The rearrangement links TRBV5-1 to TRBJ2-7; weak D call: TRBD1 (7 bases). V was cut by 3 bases and J by 3 bases, with 13 bases left in between. The CDR3 covers 14 residues. Germline CDR1 and CDR2: SGHRS and YFSETQ. CDR3 in amino acids: CASSYGQEGYEQYF. CDR3 DNA: TGCGCCAGCAGCTACGGACAGGAGGGCTACGAGCAGTACTTC.

The CDR3, as DNA: TGTGCCACCAGCAGAGATCTGGGCGGTCAGGGCTCCTACAATGAGCAGTTCTTC. Residues: CATSRDLGGQGSYNEQFF. The gene calls are TRBV15 and TRBJ2-1; perhaps TRBD1 as D (5 bases). The CDR3 totals 18 residues. CDR1 is LNHNV, CDR2 YYDKDF, per germline (reference sequence). The V and J ends lost 0 bases and 0 bases respectively, with 15 bases between them.

This clonotype has ten or more counts. CDR3 region: CSAVSGSSYNEQFF. The CDR3 DNA is TGCAGTGCGGTTAGCGGGAGCTCCTACAATGAGCAGTTCTTC. The gene calls are TRBV20-1 and TRBJ2-1, with 9 positions matching TRBD2. Per germline, CDR1 DFQATT and CDR2 SNEGSKA (reference sequence). V trimming: 6 bases; J trimming: 0 bases; junction bases outside the gene matches: 3. The CDR3 runs 14 residues.

This clonotype was counted at least ten times. The chain combines TRBV5-1 with TRBJ1-1, with 9 nucleotides matching TRBD1. This CDR3 is built from 15 residues. The ends lost 6 bases at V and 0 bases at J; junction bases unmatched: 6. Germline CDR1 SGHRS, CDR2 YFSETQ. CDR3 protein: CASKGQGPMNTEAFF. CDR3 DNA: TGCGCCAGCAAGGGACAGGGACCGATGAACACTGAAGCTTTCTTT.